This TCR beta chain was identified during a study of blood T cell repertoires in COVID-19. Measured with immunoSEQ multiplex PCR; TCRdb has only the in-frame clones, and not every one. Here the sample spans 70,000 to 100,000 clones, nearly 90% being singletons. The specimen was peripheral blood. The clonotype originates from a woman over 75 with acute or convalescent COVID-19.

The CDR3 spells CASSPADGMNTEAFF. CDR3 DNA sequence: TGTGCCAGCAGTCCCGCCGACGGGATGAACACTGAAGCTTTCTTT. The J gene is TRBJ1-1, the V gene TRBV3-1 (or the pseudogene TRBV3-2); D remains ambiguous. V shed 6 bases and J shed 0 bases, with 14 bases lying between them. There are 15 residues in the CDR3. The V gene's germline CDR1 is LGHDT and CDR2 YNNKEL (reference sequence).